This TCR beta chain was identified during a study of CD8+CD57+ T cells in acquired aplastic anemia (dated by TCRdb to the late 2010s). About the full investigation: Extracted DNA from sorted CD4+ and CD8+ cells averaged around 3.5 ug, ranging from roughly 0.17 to 27.4 ug.

A note on this clonotype: Its antigen has not been determined. Nothing much larger sits one base from this clone, and base qualities are not available.

In this study, sorted CD4+ and CD8+ T cells from the blood of healthy subjects and of severe aplastic anemia patients had their TCR repertoires deep-sequenced. Ficoll-Paque density gradient centrifugation was used to isolate peripheral blood mononuclear cells. CD4+ and CD8+ T cells were sorted by FACS or magnetic beads before DNA extraction. Genomic DNA served as template for TCR beta VDJ combination and CDR3 sequence profiling. An Illumina HiSeq 2000 was the platform used for TCR repertoire sequencing. On the study's bioinformatics: Repertoires were assessed using TRBV/TRBJ rearrangement plots, CDR3 size and DJ length profiles, and Simpson's diversity index. The immunodominant clone was defined as the most abundant DNA sequence in deep sequencing data. CDR3 amino acid sequences were screened for sharing across subjects and were compared with published repertoires and the VDJdb database. Through fastp at Q25 and MiXCR, TCRdb rebuilt clones from the public reads, retaining in-frame beta chains. Each entry merges the rows of one CDR3 protein and shows their most common DNA and genes. None of the V and J calls come from the authors' own analysis; TCRdb made them. Here the sample has about 190,000 distinct CDR3 sequences; around three fifths occur a single time. The ten largest account for roughly 50% of the sample.

On the study overall, not on this receptor specifically: Between patients and healthy controls, no significant difference in CD8+ Simpson's diversity was found (P=0.060). Approximately 27 CD8+ CDR3 sequences were found in both patients and controls but appeared to be highly expressed in patients and within the immunodominant clones of the patients.

Its CDR3 holds 14 amino acids, cysteine through phenylalanine. CDR3 DNA is the only sequence kept; it has 42 bases, read in frame from the first base. From V the trimming removes 4 bases and from J it removes 4 bases, while the gene matches leave 7 bases of the junction unaccounted for. CDR1 is given as SGDLS and CDR2 as YYNGEE, both from the germline V gene. The sequence derives from a human donor with severe aplastic anemia or a healthy control (not recorded which). Sequences were obtained from sorted CD4+, CD8+, or CD8+CD57+ T cells (not recorded which) from PBMCs. This chain is built from TRBV9 and TRBJ1-1; TRBD1 fits 7 bases in the junction. This receptor carries the CDR3 CASSPETGFTEAFF. The DNA is as follows: TGTGCCAGCAGCCCCGAGACAGGGTTCACTGAAGCTTTCTTT.